These T cell receptor beta chains were read from a single sample in a study of CD8+ T cells in alopecia areata. Clones were sequenced by immunoSEQ multiplex PCR, and TCRdb holds only the in-frame ones, with some missing. There are some 110,000 clones in the sample; roughly two fifths occur only once, and 3% to 3.5% lies in the top ten. Sequenced input: CD4+ T cells sorted from blood. Every receptor here comes from a human donor with alopecia areata. The CDR3 runs from the conserved cysteine through the conserved F or W. Fields, in order: clone size, CDR3 length, J gene, V gene, D gene, CDR3 DNA, CDR3 protein. D genes are given only for firm matches. Rows may omit the clone size; those that give it use once, few, many or a size class.

few | 13 | TRBJ1-3 | TRBV29-1 | TRBD1 | TGCAGCGTGGGAGGACAGGCTGGAAACACCATATATTTT | CSVGGQAGNTIYF
few | 14 | TRBJ2-7 | TRBV28 | TRBD1 | TGTGCCAGCAGCCGAGGGGACAGGGGCGGCGAGCAGTACTTC | CASSRGDRGGEQYF
few | 15 | TRBJ2-5 | TRBV19 | TRBD2 | TGTGCCAGTAGTAGGCTAATAGCGGGAGCAGAGACCCAGTACTTC | CASSRLIAGAETQYF
few | 15 | TRBJ1-4 | TRBV7-2 | - | TGTGCCAGCAGCCCACAAGGACAGTATAATGAAAAACTGTTTTTT | CASSPQGQYNEKLFF
- | 12 | TRBJ2-3 | TRBV30 | - | TGTGCCTGGAGTGAAGTGGGAGATACGCAGTATTTT | CAWSEVGDTQYF
- | 14 | TRBJ1-5 | TRBV5-6 | - | TGTGCCAGCAGTTCTCGACAGAGGAATCAGCCCCAGCATTTT | CASSSRQRNQPQHF
few | 15 | TRBJ2-7 | TRBV7-2 | - | TGTGCCAGCAGCTTAGGGTCCGTTAGCTCCTACGAGCAGTACTTC | CASSLGSVSSYEQYF
- | 12 | TRBJ2-4 | TRBV6-5 | TRBD2 | TGTGCCAGCAGACAGGGACTAGGCATTCAGTACTTC | CASRQGLGIQYF
few | 16 | TRBJ2-6 | TRBV2 | - | TGTGCCAGCAATCAGGAACGGCTCTCTGGGGCCAACGTCCTGACTTTC | CASNQERLSGANVLTF
- | 12 | TRBJ2-7 | TRBV2 | - | TGTGCCAGCAGTGGAGGGGTGTACGAGCAGTACTTC | CASSGGVYEQYF
few | 16 | TRBJ2-3 | TRBV5-6 | TRBD2 | TGTGCCAGCAGCTTGTACCGGGGAGGGGCTGCAGATACGCAGTATTTT | CASSLYRGGAADTQYF
- | 14 | TRBJ2-3 | TRBV4-1 | - | TGCGCCAGCAGGCCCACCCCCGGGGTAGATACGCAGTATTTT | CASRPTPGVDTQYF
- | 14 | TRBJ2-5 | TRBV9 | TRBD2 | TGTGCCAGCAGCGCTCAGACTAGCACAGAGACCCAGTACTTC | CASSAQTSTETQYF
- | 13 | TRBJ1-4 | TRBV30 | - | TGTGCCTGGAGTCTTATAGCGGATGAAAAACTGTTTTTT | CAWSLIADEKLFF
- | 13 | TRBJ2-5 | TRBV30 | TRBD1 | TGTGCCCGAGACAGGGGTAGGAGAGAGACCCAGTACTTC | CARDRGRRETQYF
few | 14 | TRBJ1-2 | TRBV29-1 | - | TGCAGCGTTGAAAGTAGAGGGCAGATCTATGGCTACACCTTC | CSVESRGQIYGYTF
- | 16 | TRBJ2-3 | TRBV9 | - | TGTGCCAGCAGCGCTAACCCGCGGTCTAGCACAGATACGCAGTATTTT | CASSANPRSSTDTQYF
few | 12 | TRBJ1-2 | TRBV29-1 | - | TGCAGCGTTGTAGGGATTAACTATGGCTACACCTTC | CSVVGINYGYTF
few | 14 | TRBJ1-2 | TRBV29-1 | - | TGCAGCGTAAGTCGGACGGTAGAAGCTTATGGCTACACCTTC | CSVSRTVEAYGYTF
- | 16 | TRBJ2-5 | TRBV28 | TRBD2 | TGTGCCAGCAGTTCACCACCAACTAGCGGGCAAGAGACCCAGTACTTC | CASSSPPTSGQETQYF